This entry lists 30 T cell receptor beta chains sequenced from one sample in a study of shared clonotypes between healthy human individuals. Profiling relied on immunoSEQ multiplex PCR, and the TCRdb table lists in-frame clones only, not all of them. The data contain about 2 million clones, around 96% of them singletons. Only CD45RO-negative cells positively selected for CCR7 counted as naive CD8 cells, so terminally differentiated effector memory CD45RA+ cells were excluded. Sequencing input: naive CD8+ T cells sorted from blood. The receptor source for this set is a man younger than 35 in good health.

The chain employs TRBV5-1 and TRBJ2-7; 10 bases agree with TRBD1. J was trimmed by 0 bases and V by 7 bases; bases with no gene match: 7. Germline V lookup: CDR1 SGHRS, CDR2 YFSETQ. There are 15 residues in the CDR3. CDR3 nucleotide sequence: TGCGCCAGCCGCCAGGGACAGGGGTACTCCTACGAGCAGTACTTC. It is translated as CASRQGQGYSYEQYF.

This chain uses TRBV6-1 with TRBJ1-3, with D perhaps TRBD1 (5 bases). This CDR3 is built from 15 residues. The germline V gene encodes CDR1 MNHNS and CDR2 SASEGT. Trimming removed 6 bases from V and 9 bases from J, with 21 bases in between. The CDR3 DNA sequence: TGTGCCAGCAGGTCCTCCGGGACCCCACTGAGCACCATATATTTT. Its translation: CASRSSGTPLSTIYF.

The chain joins TRBV4-3 to TRBJ2-7; D is possibly TRBD2 (6 bases). Germline CDR1 and CDR2: LGHNA and YSLEER. This CDR3 has 18 amino acids. V lost 0 bases and J 1 base, leaving 19 bases between the germline ends. CDR3 in DNA: TGCGCCAGCAGCCAAGATGGAGGGTCTGCAGGGCCGTCCTACGAGCAGTACTTC. This encodes CASSQDGGSAGPSYEQYF.

The CDR3 loop reads CASSELGQSNYGYTF. CDR3 in DNA: TGTGCCAGCAGTGAATTGGGACAGTCTAACTATGGCTACACCTTC. V is TRBV6-1 and J is TRBJ1-2, with 7 bases lining up with TRBD1. The CDR3 has 15 amino acids. V dropped 2 bases and J dropped 0; count of bases not matched to a gene: 3. Per germline, CDR1 MNHNS and CDR2 SASEGT.

Only one count was recorded for this clone. A much larger clone differs by one base, so this may be a read error. The same CDR3 is also encoded by other DNA sequences in this sample. V gene TRBV9 combines with J gene TRBJ1-1, with D tentatively TRBD1 (6 bases). Germline V gene data show CDR1 as SGDLS and CDR2 as YYNGEE. Trimming left V 2 bases short and J 1 base short, with 6 bases between. CDR3 length: 13 amino acids. The CDR3 is CASSVGANTEAFF. As DNA, the CDR3 is TGTGCCAGCAGCGTGGGGGCGAACACTGAAGCTTTCTTT.

The chain joins TRBV10-1 to TRBJ1-1, with TRBD1 as a possible D gene (6 bases). Deletions cut 6 bases from V and 6 bases from J, with 14 bases between. From germline, CDR1 is WNHNN and CDR2 SYGVQD (reference sequence). CDR3 length equals 13 residues. The CDR3 loop reads CASRGGHSAEAFF. The DNA for the CDR3 is TGCGCCAGCAGGGGGGGACATAGCGCTGAAGCTTTCTTT.

Worth noting for this clone: The identical CDR3 is also encoded by other nucleotide sequences in the sample. The rearrangement links TRBV19 to TRBJ2-7, with 8 positions matching TRBD1. The CDR3 runs to 13 residues. Germline V CDR1 and CDR2: LNHDA, SQIVND (reference sequence). The J segment lost 4 bases and the V segment lost 6 bases, leaving 5 bases of the junction unmatched. CDR3 protein: CASSAGTGYEQYF. The CDR3 DNA sequence: TGTGCCAGTAGCGCCGGGACAGGATACGAGCAGTACTTC.

This sequence joins TRBV5-1 and TRBJ2-3; D is perhaps TRBD1 or TRBD2 (5 bases each). The CDR3 spans 16 residues. CDR1 and CDR2 (germline): SGHRS, YFSETQ. The V end was cut by 0 bases, the J end by 2 bases, with 13 bases between. CDR3 in DNA: TGCGCCAGCAGCTTGGCTACGGGACCCAACACAGATACGCAGTATTTT. It translates to CASSLATGPNTDTQYF.

This clone was seen once. The chain recombines TRBV5-4 with TRBJ1-6; TRBD1 is a possible D gene (5 bases). The CDR3 is made up of 14 amino acids. Deletions cut 4 bases from V and 8 bases from J, with 13 bases between. Germline assignment: CDR1 SGHNT and CDR2 YYREEE (reference sequence). The CDR3 loop reads CASSTGTWDSPLHF. CDR3 nucleotides: TGTGCCAGCAGCACCGGGACCTGGGATTCACCCCTCCACTTT.

In this sample, this clone turned up once. This chain uses TRBV5-6 with TRBJ1-1; no clear D gene. From germline, CDR1 is SGHDT and CDR2 YYEEEE. The V end lost 0 bases, the J end lost 6 bases, and 15 bases lay between the germline ends. The CDR3 contains 15 residues. This CDR3 reads CASSLEARRVPEAFF. In DNA, the CDR3 is TGTGCCAGCAGCTTGGAGGCCCGGAGGGTTCCTGAAGCTTTCTTT.

This chain links TRBV9 with TRBJ2-1, with D hard to call. Trimming cost V 3 bases and J 0 bases, with 10 bases left between them. Germline V gene sequence: CDR1 SGDLS, CDR2 YYNGEE. The CDR3 extends over 15 amino acids. The CDR3 spells CASSGWVSSYNEQFF. DNA for the CDR3: TGTGCCAGCAGCGGATGGGTAAGCTCCTACAATGAGCAGTTCTTC.

CDR3 nucleotides: TGCGCCAGCAGCTTGGAGGGGGGAGGGCCGCGAGAGACCCAGTACTTC. Protein sequence: CASSLEGGGPRETQYF. J is TRBJ2-5 and V is TRBV5-1; maybe TRBD2 (7 bases). Germline values: CDR1 SGHRS, CDR2 YFSETQ. Trimming cost V 0 bases and J 4 bases, with 16 bases left between them. CDR3 size: 16 residues.

The chain uses TRBV6-9 and TRBJ2-2, with D perhaps TRBD2 (5 bases). The germline CDR1 and CDR2 sequences are MNHGY and SVAAGI. This CDR3 contains 14 residues. V was trimmed by 8 bases and J by 4 bases, leaving 14 bases between them. The CDR3 DNA follows: TGTGCCAGCTTCCGACGGCGGGCCACCGGGGAGCTGTTTTTT. Its translation: CASFRRRATGELFF.

The chain uses TRBV25-1 and TRBJ2-2; D unresolved. V lost 5 bases to trimming and J lost 4 bases, with 5 bases between them. CDR1 is MGHDK, CDR2 SYGVNS, per germline. This CDR3 has 12 residues. The CDR3 loop is CASSYFTGELFF. The DNA of the CDR3 is TGTGCCAGCAGTTATTTCACCGGGGAGCTGTTTTTT.

With regard to this clone: In the same sample, other DNA sequences code for this CDR3. The genes are TRBV6-5 and TRBJ2-5; no clear D. The CDR3 is made up of 14 amino acids. V dropped 0 bases and J dropped 5 bases, with 10 bases sitting between them. Per germline, CDR1 MNHEY and CDR2 SVGAGI. CDR3 nucleotides: TGTGCCAGCAGTTACTCACCGGGTTTGGAGACCCAGTACTTC. Translated, it gives CASSYSPGLETQYF.

The chain carries TRBV5-4 and TRBJ2-1; D is unclear. Trimming pared 1 base from V and 2 bases from J, leaving 7 bases between. The CDR3 covers 14 residues. Germline V lookup: CDR1 SGHNT, CDR2 YYREEE (reference sequence). CDR3 in DNA: TGTGCCAGCAGCTTGAGCCTTGCCTACAATGAGCAGTTCTTC. It encodes CASSLSLAYNEQFF.

V and J are TRBV4-3 and TRBJ2-7; TRBD2 matches at 10 bases. V lost 0 bases to trimming and J lost 4 bases; unmatched junction nucleotides: 9. This CDR3 spans 17 amino acids. Germline V CDR1 and CDR2: LGHNA, YSLEER. This chain's CDR3 is CASSQDEASGSLYEQYF. The CDR3 DNA reads as TGCGCCAGCAGCCAAGATGAGGCTAGCGGGAGCTTATACGAGCAGTACTTC.

A word on this clone: Other DNA sequences within the sample encode an identical CDR3. The CDR3 reads CAWSFGPGSNQPQHF. CDR3 in DNA: TGTGCCTGGAGTTTCGGCCCGGGTAGCAATCAGCCCCAGCATTTT. The chain couples TRBV30 to TRBJ1-5; D is undetermined. Germline V gene data show CDR1 as GTSNPN and CDR2 as SVGIG (reference sequence). V lost 2 bases, J lost 0 bases, and 11 bases lay in between. The CDR3 loop spans 15 amino acids.

V is TRBV11-2 and J is TRBJ2-2; 7 bases map to TRBD1. Germline lookup yields CDR1 SGHAT and CDR2 FQNNGV. Germline trimming cut 3 bases from V and 6 bases from J; bases unmatched to any gene: 7. The CDR3 sequence is 15 residues long. CDR3 sequence: CASSLINRGSGELFF. The CDR3 DNA reads TGTGCCAGCAGCTTGATAAACAGGGGATCCGGGGAGCTGTTTTTT.

To note about this clone: Other DNA sequences in this specimen translate into the identical CDR3. The CDR3 DNA sequence: TGTGCCAGCAGCCCAAGGGACGGTTACGAGCAGTACTTC. Amino acids: CASSPRDGYEQYF. The chain employs TRBV5-4 and TRBJ2-7, with D perhaps given as TRBD1 or TRBD2 (5 bases each). The CDR3 consists of 13 residues. The germline gives CDR1 SGHNT, CDR2 YYREEE (reference sequence). Trimming took 4 bases from V and 4 from J, leaving 12 bases between them.

CDR3: CASSWGASGYEQYF. CDR3 DNA: TGTGCCAGCAGTTGGGGCGCCAGTGGCTACGAGCAGTACTTC. The chain has TRBV6-5 and TRBJ2-7; perhaps TRBD1 as D (5 bases). The CDR3 is made up of 14 amino acids. Germline V gene data show CDR1 as MNHEY and CDR2 as SVGAGI. V gave up 4 bases and J gave up 3 bases, with 13 bases separating them.

The chain links TRBV11-2 to TRBJ2-7; D remains unclear. V lost 5 bases to trimming and J lost 5 bases, with 16 bases between them. Germline V gene data show CDR1 as SGHAT and CDR2 as FQNNGV. This CDR3 spans 14 amino acids. The CDR3 here is CASSTHSDPNEQYF. In nucleotides, the CDR3 is TGTGCCAGCAGCACCCACAGCGATCCGAACGAGCAGTACTTC.

V and J are TRBV4-3 and TRBJ2-1; 12 nucleotides agree with TRBD2. Germline CDR1 LGHNA, CDR2 YSLEER. With 0 bases clipped from V and 6 bases from J, the junction kept 9 bases outside the gene matches. The CDR3 runs 18 residues. The CDR3 here is CASSQDGLAGGPLNEQFF. DNA for the CDR3: TGCGCCAGCAGCCAAGACGGGCTAGCGGGAGGGCCGCTCAATGAGCAGTTCTTC.

The V and J genes are TRBV18 and TRBJ2-5; maybe TRBD1 (5 bases). The CDR3 has 18 amino acids. Trimming left V 3 bases short and J 4 bases short, with 24 bases between. The V gene's germline CDR1 is KGHSH and CDR2 LQKENI. CDR3 amino acids: CASSPSPGAQLGPETQYF. The CDR3 region has the DNA TGTGCCAGCTCACCCAGCCCTGGGGCGCAGCTCGGGCCAGAGACCCAGTACTTC.

This rearrangement joins TRBV9 to TRBJ2-5; 8 positions agree with TRBD1. The CDR3 totals 14 residues. J was trimmed by 7 bases and V by 3 bases; bases with no gene match: 8. The germline V gene has CDR1 SGDLS and CDR2 YYNGEE. As DNA, the CDR3 is TGTGCCAGCAGCGAGGGACAGGTTGAGAGGACCCAGTACTTC. The encoded protein is CASSEGQVERTQYF.

This sequence joins TRBV13 and TRBJ2-7; 11 bases agree with TRBD1. The CDR3 runs 16 residues. Germline V lookup: CDR1 PRHDT, CDR2 FYEKMQ (reference sequence). The junction had 10 bases not matched to a gene; V was cut back by 3 bases and J by 6 bases. The CDR3 bases are TGTGCCAGCAGCTTTGAGGGACAGGGGGTGCCGGGCGAGCAGTACTTC. It is translated as CASSFEGQGVPGEQYF. The full variable domain, with the rest looked up from reference TRBV13 and TRBJ2-7, is AAGVIQSPRHLIKEKRETATLKCYPIPRHDTVYWYQQGPGQDPQFLISFYEKMQSDKGSIPDRFSAQQFSDYHSELNMSSLELGDSALYFCASSFEGQGVPGEQYFGPGTRLTVT.

In this sample, this clone turned up a few times. The J gene is TRBJ2-2, the V gene TRBV7-9; D remains unclear. Germline-derived CDR1 and CDR2 are SEHNR and FQNEAQ (reference sequence). CDR3 length: 14 amino acids. V gave up 3 bases and J gave up 1 base, with 6 bases separating them. The CDR3 nucleotides are TGTGCCAGCAGCTTCCCCGGGAACACCGGGGAGCTGTTTTTT. It yields the protein CASSFPGNTGELFF.

The rearrangement links TRBV6-1 to TRBJ1-5; D might be TRBD1 (6 bases). Trimming stripped 3 bases from V and 3 bases from J, with 12 bases between. Germline CDR1 and CDR2: MNHNS and SASEGT. This CDR3 contains 15 residues. The chain's CDR3 is CASSDFGGANQPQHF. The CDR3 DNA reads TGTGCCAGCAGTGATTTTGGGGGGGCCAATCAGCCCCAGCATTTT.

In the case of this clone: A junction boundary mismatches the germline segment, possibly from a read error. The V and J genes are TRBV6-1 and TRBJ1-2; possible D gene TRBD1, 6 bases. Germline V gene data show CDR1 as MNHNS and CDR2 as SASEGT. The length of the CDR3 is 11 residues. Here the CDR3 DNA reads TGTGCCAGCAGTTCCGAGGGGGTTTACAGCTTC. Its translation: CASSSEGVYSF.

The rearrangement links TRBV29-1 to TRBJ2-7; D not certain. CDR1 and CDR2 (germline): SQVTM, ANQGSEA. Trimming left V 6 bases short and J 3 bases short, with 12 bases between. The CDR3 extends over 12 amino acids. CDR3 nucleotides: TGCAGCGTGGCAGATCCGGGCTACGAGCAGTACTTC. Translating it yields CSVADPGYEQYF.